This T cell receptor (beta chain) was sequenced for a study of OX40 agonist ivuxolimab in advanced cancers. Across the whole study: Prior checkpoint blockade (anti-PD-1, anti-PD-L1 or anti-CTLA-4) was permitted; approximately 40% had it. Study outcomes and limitations: Low normalized T-cell clonal expansion also characterized some of the nonresponders. The mean number of expanded clones was higher in CD8+ T cells than in CD4+. Individuals who were partial responders at 0.1-3.0 mg/kg had clonal expansion that ranked among the lowest.

This clone appeared a single time. Antigen unknown. This CDR3 spans 11 amino acids. From germline, CDR1 is SNHLY and CDR2 FYNNEI. Trimming removed 5 bases at V and 7 bases at J, with 6 bases between. Libraries were prepared by immunoSEQ multiplex PCR; TCRdb keeps only in-frame clonotypes and omits some of them. The repertoire consists of about 100,000 clones, with approximately 91% occurring once and the leading ten covering around 0.16%. Sequenced here: CD4+ or CD8+ T cells sorted from blood, sampled in a trial of the OX40 agonist ivuxolimab. The TCR was taken from an adult with an advanced solid tumor such as melanoma, head and neck, liver or kidney cancer. V and J are TRBV2 and TRBJ1-5, with D perhaps TRBD1 (5 bases). The CDR3 coding sequence is TGTGCCAGCAGTCGGGGGCAGCCCCAGCATTTT. Translated: CASSRGQPQHF.